This entry concerns a single TCR beta chain. The table lists this clone with a few counts. The antigen this receptor binds is unknown. No much larger clone exists at a distance of one base, and base qualities are not known. In total, fewer than 750 healthy bone marrow donors made up the cohort. At the time of sampling, every cohort member was nominally healthy, though immune exposures that went unrecorded were likely present. The donor was CMV seronegative and belonged to the group of around 350 seronegative cohort members. Each donor provided a peripheral blood sample, and peripheral blood mononuclear cells were used for TCR beta sequencing. Genomic DNA extraction from the blood cell samples was performed with the Qiagen DNeasy Blood Extraction Kit. The data derive from a study of cytomegalovirus exposure and HLA in healthy donors (TCRdb year 2017). About the investigation overall: According to an earlier analysis of around 600 of the donors, 150 million to 200 million T cells yielded 117 million unique TCR beta sequences and about 300 Gb of sequence data. Roughly 300 gigabases of sequencing data and around 90 million unique TCR sequences made up an early release that covered fewer than 650 HLA-typed donors. The genetic ancestry cluster associated with self-reported Caucasian donors included about 81% of the roughly 380 genotyped donors. The aim of the study was to test whether cataloging public T cell receptors could identify signatures of past pathogen exposure. The study used immunosequencing to profile the T cell repertoires of approximately 650 subjects and linked those repertoires to cytomegalovirus serostatus. Along with the approximately 620-subject first cohort, a separate validation cohort of approximately 110 different subjects was used. To predict cytomegalovirus infection status, the study brought together high-throughput TCR immunosequencing, statistical association of individual TCRs with disease status, and machine learning. In a later analysis, previously published TCR beta repertoires from fewer than 750 donors were re-analyzed and high-resolution HLA genotyping was added so that TCR occurrence patterns could be studied. In the later analysis, no new phenotypic data were used to find candidate immune exposures; instead, reliance was placed on TCR beta sequences and their occurrence across donors. An earlier analysis of 587 of the donors used high-throughput TCR beta sequencing to judge whether each TCR beta V gene segment behaved as functional or pseudogenic. Donor age, sex, ethnicity and CMV serostatus were compiled alongside the repertoire data. In a later genetic analysis, genome-wide SNP genotypes for about three fifths of the roughly 670 donors were used, and that subset was treated as a discovery cohort. Every repertoire in the discovery cohort had been generated on one and the same sequencing platform. HLA typing covered class I and class II loci at four-digit resolution. The number of typed donors differed by locus: roughly 620-630 for A, B, C, DRB1 and DQB1; about 520 for DQA1; 606 for DPA1; and around 470 for DPB1. Four to six DR-DQ haplotypes were handled as single units for association and clustering, since linkage in the cohort was strong. Across roughly 420 genotyped donors of the cohort, an average of about 240,000 unique TCR beta nucleotide sequences per donor were sequenced, and roughly a sixth of those sequences were non-productive. The study at large found these results: This cohort had only TCR beta chains sequenced, and the lack of alpha or paired-chain data limited which features could be detected. A later analysis reported that several top co-occurrence clusters appeared linked to parvovirus B19, influenza, CMV and Epstein-Barr virus. At a false discovery rate of 0.05, a later analysis linked about 17,000 TCR beta sequences to specific HLA alleles. A further reported finding was that TCR beta sequences accurately predicted the HLA-A and HLA-B alleles for most subjects in the first cohort. Compared with the roughly 710-donor mean, donors in an Asian-associated ancestry cluster had fewer N-insertions in productive TCRs, according to a later genetic analysis. Most CMV-associated TCR beta chains appeared to be HLA-restricted in a later analysis, and the HLA associations seemed to be driven largely by CMV exposure. The authors suggested that the approach could potentially be extended to other disease states and immunological phenotypes. A later analysis found that TCR association rates varied across HLA loci, with DRB1 alleles showing the most associated TCRs and HLA-C alleles the fewest. Approximately 18 rarely observed V segments, including chromosome 9 orphons, were excluded from the earlier analysis of several hundred of the donors because counts were too low. A cluster of highly shared sequence variants was judged likely to represent a technical artifact of the sequencing pipeline. A total of fewer than 200 TCR beta chains were listed by the study as associated with cytomegalovirus. CMV serostatus was the only immune exposure information available for the cohort. When HLA alleles, especially DR and DQ, strongly co-occurred, attributing TCR associations to individual alleles was difficult. Because the 87-base-pair reads could not distinguish some IMGT-functional V segments, including TRBV6-2 and TRBV6-3, those segments were excluded. Compared with equally common non-associated chains, HLA-associated TCR beta chains in a later analysis were more clonally expanded and had lower generation probabilities. In both the original and validation cohorts, the classifier was reported to diagnose cytomegalovirus status with high specificity and sensitivity. Correlated functional status among segregating V segments might be attributable to linkage disequilibrium, but an unknown experimental factor could not be ruled out. V-gene and J-gene trimming of TCR beta chains was associated with a missense DCLRE1C variant in a later genetic analysis, and the association was replicated in an independent cohort. Because HLA typing was unavailable for some donors at each locus, only the typed subset was used in association tests. Sequencing depth was assumed to be roughly uniform across donors in the presence/absence analyses, though that assumption may not hold. An earlier analysis of several hundred of the donors showed that most TCR beta V segments appeared in productive rearrangements either about 87% or about 30% of the time, which broadly matched IMGT annotations. A few of the identified cytomegalovirus-associated TCR beta chains were confirmed in vitro to be specific for cytomegalovirus antigens. Most TCR sequences were observed very rarely across donors, whereas some public TCRs were present in many individuals.

To prepare the library, the immunoSEQ multiplex PCR assay was applied. A mixture of 60 forward primers for TCR Vbeta segments and 13 reverse primers for TCR Jbeta segments was used in the multiplex PCR. The CDR3 region of rearranged TCR beta genes was amplified from genomic DNA by a multiplex PCR assay. The amplified TCR beta libraries were sequenced on the Illumina HiSeq System as 87-base-pair reads. The authors' analysis ran thus. A later analysis tallied some 79 million unique TCR beta chains across the 550 to 850 repertoires, and approximately 12 million of those chains were shared by two or more donors. To remove PCR and sequencing errors, raw reads were error-corrected and collapsed into unique sequences using a nearest-neighbor algorithm that merged closely related sequences. V, D and J gene segments were assigned by aligning CDR3 sequences to IMGT reference sequences. Each retained sequence needed at least a six-nucleotide match to both a V gene segment and a J gene segment. Rearrangements were classified as productive when the CDR3 lacked stop codons and remained in frame with V and J, and all other rearrangements were classified as non-productive. CDR3 was defined by IMGT convention, running from the second conserved V-encoded cysteine to the conserved J-encoded phenylalanine. The earlier analysis of fewer than 750 of the donors excluded sequences that lacked an unambiguous match to a single V gene segment. An earlier analysis of fewer than 750 of the donors classified V segments as functional when productive rearrangements were above 56.7% and as segregating when the standard deviation between donors was above 5%. A statistical classification framework was built for diagnosing cytomegalovirus status from the catalog of TCR beta chain sequences. A later analysis assigned V and J genes by comparing TCR nucleotide sequences with IMGT/GENE-DB human TR gene sequences. Using the TCRdist pipeline, a later analysis assigned CDR3 sequences along with most-parsimonious VDJ recombination scenarios. In a later analysis, every TCR beta chain was defined by the combination of its CDR3 amino acid sequence and its V-gene family, and reads without a unique V-gene family were dropped. In a later analysis, around 600 highly shared, low-generation-probability nucleotide sequences were removed to address suspected cross-contamination and a sequencing artifact. A later analysis calculated a clonal expansion index for each public chain from normalized within-repertoire ranks of inferred template counts. In a later analysis, generation probabilities were computed with a VDJ recombination model fitted to out-of-frame rearrangements, and the resulting probabilities were checked against IGoR. Hypergeometric tests were used in a later analysis to score TCR-TCR, TCR-HLA and TCR-CMV co-occurrence, with a repertoire-size bias correction applied to the TCR pairs. False discovery rates were estimated in a later analysis by permuting HLA or CMV assignments 20 times. In a later analysis, co-occurring TCRs were grouped with DBSCAN, and TCRdist sequence similarity was added when clustering was performed within HLA-allele-positive subsets. Repertoires with fewer than 30,000 or more than 120,000 public chains were left out of co-occurrence clustering, as were about five repertoires with anomalous nucleotide sharing. TCRdb obtained this table from immuneACCESS and retained in-frame rearrangements with V and J assigned. These tables miss some clones; where compared with another copy, unresolved V genes account for less than half of the shortfall, and the remainder is unexplained. V and J calls and clone size are as listed in that table; D and trimming were resolved from the DNA. The sample table contains 95,000 to 150,000 clones; only one count was recorded for just over 65% of them. More than 1.5% of the sample is held by the ten biggest clonotypes.

A distance of 12 bases separates the germline ends of V and J, which lose 1 base and 11 bases respectively. Measured from the cysteine to the phenylalanine, the CDR3 is 12 residues long. Only the CDR3 part of the read is kept: 36 bases, read in frame from the first base. The germline V gene supplies CDR1 SGHAT and CDR2 FQNNGV. The receptor's source is a man younger than 35 in good health and CMV-seronegative. The chain uses TRBV11-2 and TRBJ2-7; the D segment could be TRBD1, given 6 matching bases. Sequenced sample: PBMCs. The CDR3 amino acid sequence is: CASSLVRGNKYF. DNA sequence: TGTGCCAGCAGCTTAGTGAGGGGGAATAAGTACTTC.